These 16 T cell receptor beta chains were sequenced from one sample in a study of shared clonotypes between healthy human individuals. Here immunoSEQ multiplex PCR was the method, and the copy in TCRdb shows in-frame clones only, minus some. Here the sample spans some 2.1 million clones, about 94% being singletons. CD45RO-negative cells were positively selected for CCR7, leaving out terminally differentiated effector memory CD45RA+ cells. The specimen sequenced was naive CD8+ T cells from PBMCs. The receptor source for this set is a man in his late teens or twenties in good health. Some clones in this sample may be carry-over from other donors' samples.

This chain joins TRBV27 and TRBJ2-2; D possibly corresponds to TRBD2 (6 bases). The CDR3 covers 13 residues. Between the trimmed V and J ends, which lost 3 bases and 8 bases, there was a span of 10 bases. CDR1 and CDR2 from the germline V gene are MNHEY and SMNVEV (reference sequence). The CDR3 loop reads CASSFLREGELFF. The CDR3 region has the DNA TGTGCCAGCAGTTTTTTGCGGGAAGGGGAGCTGTTTTTT.

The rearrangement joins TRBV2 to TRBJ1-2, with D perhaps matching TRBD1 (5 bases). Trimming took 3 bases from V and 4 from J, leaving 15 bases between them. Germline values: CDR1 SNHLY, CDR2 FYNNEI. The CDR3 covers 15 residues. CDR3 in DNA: TGTGCCAGCAGTGACCTCGGGACGGACCCCTATGGCTACACCTTC. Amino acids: CASSDLGTDPYGYTF.

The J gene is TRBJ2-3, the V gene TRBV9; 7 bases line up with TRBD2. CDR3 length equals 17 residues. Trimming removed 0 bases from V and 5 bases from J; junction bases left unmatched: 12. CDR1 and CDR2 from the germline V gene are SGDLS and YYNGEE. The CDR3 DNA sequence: TGTGCCAGCAGCGTAGAGTCCGGCGGGAGTCTCGGAGATACGCAGTATTTT. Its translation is CASSVESGGSLGDTQYF. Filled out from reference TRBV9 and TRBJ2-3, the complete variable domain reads DSGVTQTPKHLITATGQRVTLRCSPRSGDLSVYWYQQSLDQGLQFLIQYYNGEERAKGNILERFSAQQFPDLHSELNLSSLELGDSALYFCASSVESGGSLGDTQYFGPGTRLTVL.

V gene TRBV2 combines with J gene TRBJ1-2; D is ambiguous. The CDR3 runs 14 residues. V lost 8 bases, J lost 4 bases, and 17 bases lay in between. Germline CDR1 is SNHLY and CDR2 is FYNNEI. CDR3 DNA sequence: TGTGCCAGCGGGATGGAGGGATCCTTCTATGGCTACACCTTC. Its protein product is CASGMEGSFYGYTF.

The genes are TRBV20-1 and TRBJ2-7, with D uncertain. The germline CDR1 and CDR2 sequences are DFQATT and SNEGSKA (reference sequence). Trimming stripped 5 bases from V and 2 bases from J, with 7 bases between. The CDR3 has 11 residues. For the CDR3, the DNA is TGCAGTGCTGAGGTTACCTACGAGCAGTACTTC. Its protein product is CSAEVTYEQYF.

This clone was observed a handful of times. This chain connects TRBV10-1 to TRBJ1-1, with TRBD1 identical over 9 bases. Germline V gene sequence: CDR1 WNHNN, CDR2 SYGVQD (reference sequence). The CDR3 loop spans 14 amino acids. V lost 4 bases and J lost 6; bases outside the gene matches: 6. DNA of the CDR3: TGCGCCAGCAGTGCGGTCCGGGACAGGGCTGAAGCTTTCTTT. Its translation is CASSAVRDRAEAFF.

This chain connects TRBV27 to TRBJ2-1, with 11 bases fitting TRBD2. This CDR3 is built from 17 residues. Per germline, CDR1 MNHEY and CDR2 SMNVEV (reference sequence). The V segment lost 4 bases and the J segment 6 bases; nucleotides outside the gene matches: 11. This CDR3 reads CASSSTVAGGPVNEQFF. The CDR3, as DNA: TGTGCCAGCAGTTCAACCGTAGCGGGAGGGCCCGTCAATGAGCAGTTCTTC.

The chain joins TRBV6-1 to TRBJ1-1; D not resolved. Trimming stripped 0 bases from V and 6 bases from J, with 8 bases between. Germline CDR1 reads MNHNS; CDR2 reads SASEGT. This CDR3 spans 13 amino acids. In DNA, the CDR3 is TGTGCCAGCAGTGAAGCGCGGTCACCTGAAGCTTTCTTT. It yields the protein CASSEARSPEAFF.

CDR3 protein: CASSWDWAEQYF. CDR3 bases: TGTGCCAGCAGTTGGGACTGGGCCGAGCAGTACTTC. The chain carries TRBV28 and TRBJ2-7, with TRBD2 as a possible D gene (6 bases). Trimming removed 4 bases at V and 6 bases at J, with 10 bases between. This CDR3 comprises 12 residues. CDR1 is MDHEN, CDR2 SYDVKM, per germline.

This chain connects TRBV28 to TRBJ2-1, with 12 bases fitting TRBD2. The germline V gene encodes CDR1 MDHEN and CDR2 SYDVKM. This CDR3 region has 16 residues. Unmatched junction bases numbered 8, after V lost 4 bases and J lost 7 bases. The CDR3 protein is CASSWETSGSGNEQFF. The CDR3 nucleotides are TGTGCCAGCAGTTGGGAGACTAGCGGGAGTGGGAATGAGCAGTTCTTC.

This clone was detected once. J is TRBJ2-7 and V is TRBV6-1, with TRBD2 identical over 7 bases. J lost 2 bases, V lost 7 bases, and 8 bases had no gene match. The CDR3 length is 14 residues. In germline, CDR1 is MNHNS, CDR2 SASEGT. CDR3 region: CASKILAAPYEQYF. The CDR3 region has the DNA TGTGCCAGCAAGATCCTAGCGGCCCCCTACGAGCAGTACTTC.

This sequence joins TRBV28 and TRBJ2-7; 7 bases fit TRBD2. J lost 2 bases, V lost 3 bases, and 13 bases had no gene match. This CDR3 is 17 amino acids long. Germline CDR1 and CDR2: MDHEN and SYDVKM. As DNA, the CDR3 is TGTGCCAGCAGTTTCGGTCTGATTTGGGGGAGGGCCTACGAGCAGTACTTC. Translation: CASSFGLIWGRAYEQYF.

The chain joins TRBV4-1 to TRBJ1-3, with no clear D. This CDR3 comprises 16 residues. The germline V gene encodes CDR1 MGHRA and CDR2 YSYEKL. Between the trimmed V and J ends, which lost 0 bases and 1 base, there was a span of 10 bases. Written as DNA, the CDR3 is TGCGCCAGCAGCCAAGACCGCCGGGCTTCTGGAAACACCATATATTTT. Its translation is CASSQDRRASGNTIYF.

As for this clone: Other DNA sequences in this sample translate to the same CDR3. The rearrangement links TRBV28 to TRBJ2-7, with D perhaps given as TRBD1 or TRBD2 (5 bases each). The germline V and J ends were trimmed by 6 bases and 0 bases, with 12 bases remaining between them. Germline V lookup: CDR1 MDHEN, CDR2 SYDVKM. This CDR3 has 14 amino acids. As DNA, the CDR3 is TGTGCCAGCAGCCCCCCAGGGAGCTCCTACGAGCAGTACTTC. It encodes CASSPPGSSYEQYF.

This CDR3 is CASSPESHNEQFF. Written as DNA, the CDR3 is TGTGCCAGCAGCCCAGAATCCCACAATGAGCAGTTCTTC. The rearrangement links TRBV13 to TRBJ2-1; D not resolved. CDR1 and CDR2 from the germline V gene are PRHDT and FYEKMQ (reference sequence). The CDR3 is 13 amino acids. V was pared by 5 bases and J by 5 bases, with 10 bases between.

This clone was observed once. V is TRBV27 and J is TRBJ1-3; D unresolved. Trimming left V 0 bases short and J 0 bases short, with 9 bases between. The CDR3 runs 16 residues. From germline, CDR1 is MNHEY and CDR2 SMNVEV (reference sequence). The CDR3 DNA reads TGTGCCAGCAGTTTATCGGGCGCATACTCTGGAAACACCATATATTTT. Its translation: CASSLSGAYSGNTIYF.